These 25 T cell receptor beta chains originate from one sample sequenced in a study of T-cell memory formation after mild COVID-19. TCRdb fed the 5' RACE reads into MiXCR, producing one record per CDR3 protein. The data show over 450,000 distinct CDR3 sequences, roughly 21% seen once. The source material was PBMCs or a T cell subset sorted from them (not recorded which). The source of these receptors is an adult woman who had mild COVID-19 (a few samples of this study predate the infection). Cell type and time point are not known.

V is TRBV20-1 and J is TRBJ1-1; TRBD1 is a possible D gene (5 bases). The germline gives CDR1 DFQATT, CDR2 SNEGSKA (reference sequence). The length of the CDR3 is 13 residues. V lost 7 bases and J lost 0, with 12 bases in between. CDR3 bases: TGCAGTGACCGACGCAGGGTGAACACTGAAGCTTTCTTT. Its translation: CSDRRRVNTEAFF.

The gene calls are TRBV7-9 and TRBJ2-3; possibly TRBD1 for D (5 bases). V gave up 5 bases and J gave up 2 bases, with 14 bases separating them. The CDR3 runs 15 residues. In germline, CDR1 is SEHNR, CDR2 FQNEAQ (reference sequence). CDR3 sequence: CASSPRQRTTDTQYF. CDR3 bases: TGTGCCAGCAGCCCCAGACAGAGAACCACAGATACGCAGTATTTT.

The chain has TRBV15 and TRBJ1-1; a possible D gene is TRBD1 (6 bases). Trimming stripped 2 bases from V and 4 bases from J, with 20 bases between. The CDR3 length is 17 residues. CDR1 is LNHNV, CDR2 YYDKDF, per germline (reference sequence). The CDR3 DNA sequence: TGTGCCACCAGCAGATCGAACAGGGTTCGATTAAGCACTGAAGCTTTCTTT. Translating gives CATSRSNRVRLSTEAFF.

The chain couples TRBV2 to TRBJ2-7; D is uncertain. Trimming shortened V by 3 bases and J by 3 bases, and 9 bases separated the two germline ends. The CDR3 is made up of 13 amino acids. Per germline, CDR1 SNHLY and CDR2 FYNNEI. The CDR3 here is CASSEEVFYEQYF. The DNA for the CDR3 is TGTGCCAGCAGTGAGGAAGTCTTCTACGAGCAGTACTTC.

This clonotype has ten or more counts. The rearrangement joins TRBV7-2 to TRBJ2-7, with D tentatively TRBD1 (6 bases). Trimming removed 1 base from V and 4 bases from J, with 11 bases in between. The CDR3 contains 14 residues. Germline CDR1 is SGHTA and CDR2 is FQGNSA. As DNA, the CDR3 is TGTGCCAGCAGCTTAGGCAACAGGGTGTACGAGCAGTACTTC. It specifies CASSLGNRVYEQYF.

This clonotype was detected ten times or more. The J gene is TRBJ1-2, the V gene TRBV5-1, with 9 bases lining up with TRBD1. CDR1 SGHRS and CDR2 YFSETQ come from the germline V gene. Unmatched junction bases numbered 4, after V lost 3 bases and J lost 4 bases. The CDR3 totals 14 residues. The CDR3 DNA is TGCGCCAGCAGCTCGGGACAGGGAACCTATGGCTACACCTTC. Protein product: CASSSGQGTYGYTF.

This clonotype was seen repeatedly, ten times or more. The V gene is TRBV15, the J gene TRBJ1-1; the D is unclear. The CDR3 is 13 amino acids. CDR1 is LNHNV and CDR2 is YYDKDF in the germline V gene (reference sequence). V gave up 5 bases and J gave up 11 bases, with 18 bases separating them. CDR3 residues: CATSSQWRAHAFF. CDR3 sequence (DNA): TGTGCCACCAGCTCCCAGTGGAGGGCTCACGCTTTCTTT.

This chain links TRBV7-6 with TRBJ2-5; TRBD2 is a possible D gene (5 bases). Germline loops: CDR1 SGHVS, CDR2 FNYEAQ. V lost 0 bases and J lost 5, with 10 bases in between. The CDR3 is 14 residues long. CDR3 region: CASSLAPGMETQYF. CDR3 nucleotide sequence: TGTGCCAGCAGCTTAGCGCCGGGGATGGAGACCCAGTACTTC.

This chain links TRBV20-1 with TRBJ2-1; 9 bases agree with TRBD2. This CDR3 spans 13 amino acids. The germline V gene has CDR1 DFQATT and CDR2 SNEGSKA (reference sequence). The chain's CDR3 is CSAISGRYNEQFF. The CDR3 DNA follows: TGCAGCGCAATAAGCGGGAGGTACAATGAGCAGTTCTTC.

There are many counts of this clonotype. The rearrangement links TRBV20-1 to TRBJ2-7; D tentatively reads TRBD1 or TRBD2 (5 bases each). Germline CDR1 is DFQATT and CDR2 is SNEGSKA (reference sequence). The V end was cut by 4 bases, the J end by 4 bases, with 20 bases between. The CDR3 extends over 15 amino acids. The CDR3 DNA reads TGCAGTGCTACTCGGGGCGTGAGCGAGACTTACGAGCAGTACTTC. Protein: CSATRGVSETYEQYF.

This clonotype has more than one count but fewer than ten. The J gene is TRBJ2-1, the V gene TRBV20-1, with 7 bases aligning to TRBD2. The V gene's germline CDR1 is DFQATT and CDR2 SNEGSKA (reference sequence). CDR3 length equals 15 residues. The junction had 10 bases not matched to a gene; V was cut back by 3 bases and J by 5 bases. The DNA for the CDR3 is TGCAGTGCTAGGCGGCCGGGCGGGGGACACAATGAGCAGTTCTTC. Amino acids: CSARRPGGGHNEQFF.

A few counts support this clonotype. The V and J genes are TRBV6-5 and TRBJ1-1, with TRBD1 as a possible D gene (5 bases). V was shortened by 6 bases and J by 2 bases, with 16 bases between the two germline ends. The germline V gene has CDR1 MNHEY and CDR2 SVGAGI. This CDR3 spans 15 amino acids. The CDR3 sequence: CASRWETGRNTEAFF. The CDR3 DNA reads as TGTGCCAGCAGATGGGAAACGGGGCGAAACACTGAAGCTTTCTTT.

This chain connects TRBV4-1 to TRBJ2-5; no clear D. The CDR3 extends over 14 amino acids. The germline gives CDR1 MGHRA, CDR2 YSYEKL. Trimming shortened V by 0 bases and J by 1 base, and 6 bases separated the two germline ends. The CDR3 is CASSQERSQETQYF. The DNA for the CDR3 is TGCGCCAGCAGCCAAGAACGGAGCCAAGAGACCCAGTACTTC.

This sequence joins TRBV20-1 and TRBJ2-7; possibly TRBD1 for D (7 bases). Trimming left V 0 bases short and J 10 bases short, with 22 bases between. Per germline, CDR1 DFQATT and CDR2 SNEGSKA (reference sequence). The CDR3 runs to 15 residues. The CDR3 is CSARDLTRDSSAQYF. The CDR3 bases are TGCAGTGCTAGAGATCTTACGCGGGACAGTTCCGCTCAGTACTTC.

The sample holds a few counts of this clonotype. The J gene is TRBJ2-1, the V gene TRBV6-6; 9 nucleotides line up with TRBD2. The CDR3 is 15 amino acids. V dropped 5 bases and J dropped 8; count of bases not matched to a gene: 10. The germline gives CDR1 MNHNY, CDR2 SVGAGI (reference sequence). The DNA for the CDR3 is TGTGCCAGCAGTACCGCCGGGACTAGCTTCGATGAGCAGTTCTTC. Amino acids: CASSTAGTSFDEQFF.

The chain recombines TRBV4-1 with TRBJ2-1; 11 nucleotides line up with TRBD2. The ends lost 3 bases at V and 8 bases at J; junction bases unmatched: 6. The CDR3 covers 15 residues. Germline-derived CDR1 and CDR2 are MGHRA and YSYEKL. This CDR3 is CASSQIAGGVDEQFF. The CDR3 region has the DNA TGCGCCAGCAGCCAGATAGCGGGGGGGGTCGATGAGCAGTTCTTC.

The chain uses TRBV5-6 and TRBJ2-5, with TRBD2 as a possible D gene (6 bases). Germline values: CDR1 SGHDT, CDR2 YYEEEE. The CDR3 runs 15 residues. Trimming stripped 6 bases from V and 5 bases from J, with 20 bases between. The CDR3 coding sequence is TGTGCCAGCACCGGGGAGGAGGGTCTGTACGAGACCCAGTACTTC. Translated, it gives CASTGEEGLYETQYF.

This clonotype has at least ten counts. The CDR3 region is CASSSRGDGTEAFF. The CDR3 DNA is TGTGCCAGCAGCTCCAGGGGGGACGGCACTGAAGCTTTCTTT. V and J are TRBV12-3 or TRBV12-4 and TRBJ1-1; TRBD1 agrees at 7 bases. V lost 6 bases, J lost 4 bases, and 8 bases stayed unmatched. This CDR3 contains 14 residues.

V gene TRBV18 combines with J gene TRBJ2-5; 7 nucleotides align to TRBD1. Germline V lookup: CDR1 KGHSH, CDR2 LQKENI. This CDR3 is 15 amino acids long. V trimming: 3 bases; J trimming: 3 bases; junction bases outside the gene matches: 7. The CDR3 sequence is CASSPARDSEETQYF. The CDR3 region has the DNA TGTGCCAGCTCACCCGCTCGGGACAGTGAAGAGACCCAGTACTTC. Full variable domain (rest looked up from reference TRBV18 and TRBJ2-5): NAGVMQNPRHLVRRRGQEARLRCSPMKGHSHVYWYRQLPEEGLKFMVYLQKENIIDESGMPKERFSAEFPKEGPSILRIQQVVRGDSAAYFCASSPARDSEETQYFGPGTRLLVL.

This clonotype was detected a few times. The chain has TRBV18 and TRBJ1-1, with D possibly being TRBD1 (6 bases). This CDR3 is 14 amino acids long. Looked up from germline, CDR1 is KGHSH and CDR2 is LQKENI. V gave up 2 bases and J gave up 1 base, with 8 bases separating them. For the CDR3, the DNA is TGTGCCAGCTCACCAGACAGGACGAACACTGAAGCTTTCTTT. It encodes CASSPDRTNTEAFF.

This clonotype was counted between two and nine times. CDR3 region: CASSLSREMRTGELFF. The CDR3 nucleotides are TGTGCCAGCAGCTTATCACGGGAGATGCGAACCGGGGAGCTGTTTTTT. The chain carries TRBV13 and TRBJ2-2; D possibly corresponds to TRBD2 (6 bases). Trimming stripped 2 bases from V and 5 bases from J, with 15 bases between. The CDR3 extends over 16 amino acids. Germline lookup yields CDR1 PRHDT and CDR2 FYEKMQ (reference sequence).

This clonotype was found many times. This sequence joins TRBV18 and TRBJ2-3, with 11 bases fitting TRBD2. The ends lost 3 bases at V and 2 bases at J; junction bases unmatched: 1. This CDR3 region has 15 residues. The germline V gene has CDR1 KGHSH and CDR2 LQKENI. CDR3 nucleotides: TGTGCCAGCTCACCGACTAGCGGGGTCACAGATACGCAGTATTTT. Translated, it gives CASSPTSGVTDTQYF.

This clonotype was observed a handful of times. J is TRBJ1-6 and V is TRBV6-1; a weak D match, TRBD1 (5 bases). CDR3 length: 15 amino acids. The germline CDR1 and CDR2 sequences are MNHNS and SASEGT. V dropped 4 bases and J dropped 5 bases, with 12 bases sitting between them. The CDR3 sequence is CASSAGVADNSPLHF. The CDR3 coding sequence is TGTGCCAGCAGTGCGGGGGTAGCGGATAATTCACCCCTCCACTTT.

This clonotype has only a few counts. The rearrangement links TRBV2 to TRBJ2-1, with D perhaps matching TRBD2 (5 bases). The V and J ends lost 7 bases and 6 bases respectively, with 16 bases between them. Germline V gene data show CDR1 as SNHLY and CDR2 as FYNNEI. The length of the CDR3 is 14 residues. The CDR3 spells CASNEGVYPNEQFF. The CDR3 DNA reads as TGTGCCAGCAATGAGGGAGTCTATCCCAATGAGCAGTTCTTC.

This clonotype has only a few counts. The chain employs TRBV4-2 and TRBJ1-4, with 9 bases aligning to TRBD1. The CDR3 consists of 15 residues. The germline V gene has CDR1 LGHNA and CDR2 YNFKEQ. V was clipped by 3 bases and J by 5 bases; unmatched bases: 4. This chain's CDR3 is CASSQGQGLNEKLFF. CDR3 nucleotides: TGTGCCAGCAGCCAGGGACAGGGCCTGAATGAAAAACTGTTTTTT.